The present entry profiles one T cell receptor (beta chain) with its context. No cognate antigen has been identified for it. Base qualities are not provided; no much larger clone lies one nucleotide away. The sample's treatment or condition label, decoded: live attenuated yellow fever vaccine strain. At each blood-draw timepoint, two biological replicates of bulk PBMCs were obtained. PBMCs were isolated from peripheral blood using a standard Ficoll-Paque protocol. TriZol was used to extract RNA from bulk PBMCs, from CD4 and CD8 fractions, and from dextramer-positive and dextramer-negative fractions. The sample is drawn from a study of T cells after yellow fever vaccination (dated by TCRdb to the late 2010s). Notes on the research overall: The SMART-Seq v4 Ultra Low Input RNA kit was used to prepare libraries from fractions with low cell numbers. To track T-cell clones before and after primary and booster YFV17D yellow fever vaccination, bulk TCR alpha and beta repertoires were sequenced longitudinally. Blood samples were taken at several timepoints before and after primary and secondary immunization, and bulk PBMC replicates and cell subsets were isolated. The cohort comprised two healthy male donors, one aged 18 to 30 and one aged 30 to 40 years. Overall study results and their limits: Most clones expanded after primary vaccination (96% of CD4 and around 89% of CD8) were re-detected after the booster, suggesting that broad memory maintenance occurred. Computational filtering was required because FACS-sorted repertoires could contain abundant contaminating clonotypes from the bulk population. Compared with the primary T-cell response, the secondary T-cell response was faster but weaker, reaching its peak on day 5 rather than on day 15. A small fraction of clonotypes showed up in both the CD4 and CD8 compartments, probably as a result of convergent recombination. Only two donors were included in the study, so the extent to which the findings can be generalized is limited.

This sample was sequenced with an Illumina NovaSeq 6000. Synthesis of TCR cDNA relied on 5'RACE template switching, a step that introduced a universal primer site along with unique molecular identifiers. Priming of cDNA synthesis was performed from both the TCR alpha and TCR beta constant segments. Libraries were amplified in two PCR steps, with sample barcodes and sequencing adapters added in the second step. Sequencing of libraries was performed on Illumina HiSeq 2500 (2x100 bp) or NovaSeq (2x150 bp). As for how the authors treated the data: Demultiplexing of reads and collapsing into UMI consensus sequences were performed with MIGEC, and V(D)J alignment was carried out with MiXCR. Clonotypes responding to the vaccine were identified with edgeR on replicate PBMC samples, with the criteria of FDR below 0.01 and a log2 fold change above 5 up to day 15. Each bulk clonotype received a CD4 or CD8 identity based on whether the sequenced CD4 or CD8 repertoire contained that clonotype at higher abundance. Using fastp trimming at Q25 and MiXCR clonotype assembly, TCRdb reanalyzed the public sequencing data and kept in-frame beta chains. Every CDR3 protein is listed once, alongside the most common genes and DNA of its rows. The V and J calls here are based on TCRdb, not the publication. Present in this sample are a few hundred thousand distinct CDR3 sequences, approximately 4.2% of which were seen just once. The top ten clonotypes cover 20% to 25% of the sample.

The sequencing here drew on PBMCs, taken 5 days after the yellow fever booster vaccination. The source of this sequence is a man between 18 and 29 years old who received the YFV17D yellow fever vaccine.

The base sequence is TGCGCCAGCAGCTCGACTACAGGGCGAAAATCTACTGAAGCTTTCTTT. The encoded protein is CASSSTTGRKSTEAFF. Recombination joined TRBV5-1 with TRBJ1-1; the D region possibly corresponds to TRBD1 (6 bases align). The V and J ends are trimmed by 3 bases and 5 bases, leaving 20 bases between them. From the cysteine up to the phenylalanine, the CDR3 has a length of 16 residues. Only CDR3 DNA is held: 48 bases, read in frame from base 1. CDR1 and CDR2 were assigned from the germline V gene as SGHRS and YFSETQ. Supplemented by the reference TRBV5-1 and TRBJ1-1 proteins around the CDR3, the complete variable domain is KAGVTQTPRYLIKTRGQQVTLSCSPISGHRSVSWYQQTPGQGLQFLFEYFSETQRNKGNFPGRFSGRQFSNSRSEMNVSTLELGDSALYLCASSSTTGRKSTEAFFGQGTRLTVV.